This entry is about one T cell receptor beta chain. Its antigen is currently unknown. This CDR3 region has 14 residues. The germline V gene has CDR1 SGHKS and CDR2 YYEKEE (reference sequence). V shed 1 base and J 3 bases; nucleotides not matched to a gene: 3. This sample stems from a study of OX40 agonist ivuxolimab in advanced cancers. Here immunoSEQ multiplex PCR was the method, and the copy in TCRdb shows in-frame clones only, minus some. The sample carries about 70,000 clones, roughly nine tenths recorded once. Study conclusions and caveats: Normalized T-cell clonal expansion was also low in a subset of nonresponders. Blood T cells, both CD4+ and CD8+, expanded clonally by week 6 at 0.1 to 3.0 mg/kg.

This chain connects TRBV5-5 to TRBJ2-7, with 8 bases fitting TRBD2. This material consisted of CD4+ or CD8+ T cells sorted from blood, taken in a trial of the OX40 agonist ivuxolimab. The clonotype originates from an adult with an advanced solid tumor such as melanoma, head and neck, liver or kidney cancer. The CDR3 is CASSLQSGGYEQYF. The CDR3 coding sequence is TGTGCCAGCAGCTTGCAGAGCGGGGGCTACGAGCAGTACTTC.